This TCR beta chain was profiled in a study of radiotherapy plus CTLA-4 blockade in lung cancer. Data came from immunoSEQ multiplex PCR; TCRdb stores just in-frame clones and leaves some out. Counted here are roughly 58,000 clones, around four fifths occurring once; the ten biggest clones make up more than 5.5%. Patients in the study, people with chemo-refractory metastatic non-small-cell lung cancer, received focal radiation plus ipilimumab CTLA-4 blockade. Study conclusions and caveats: Early clone dynamics of blood T cells, plus interferon-beta, reportedly predicted response best. Blood-borne expansion of tumor-derived TCR clones followed radiotherapy plus ipilimumab.

This clone appeared once. Its antigen is unknown. V lost 6 bases and J lost 2; bases outside the gene matches: 6. Germline V lookup: CDR1 SGHTA, CDR2 FQGNSA. This CDR3 is built from 14 residues. The TCR originated in a human donor with non-small cell lung cancer whose response to radiotherapy plus ipilimumab could not be evaluated. The chain joins TRBV7-2 to TRBJ1-2, with 7 bases fitting TRBD1. Material: peripheral blood, obtained from a patient treated with radiotherapy plus ipilimumab. The CDR3 reads CASRRGTENYGYTF. CDR3 DNA sequence: TGTGCCAGCAGACGGGGGACAGAAAACTATGGCTACACCTTC.